This T cell receptor beta chain was observed in a study of HIV-infected children after antiretroviral therapy interruption (dated by TCRdb to about 2019). Background on the whole study: All eight included children had a CD4+ count above 500 and a viral load below 50 copies/ml, with four on planned treatment interruption and four on continuous treatment. Median age was 9.5 years in the interruption group and roughly 8 years in the continuous treatment group. For the continuous-treatment arm, samples from the corresponding weeks 0, 48 and 150 were analyzed. Alongside measurements of thymic output, TCR repertoires of children on planned treatment interruption were compared with TCR repertoires of children on continuous antiretroviral treatment. Most participating children had recorded exposure to EBV and CMV. For the interruption arm, samples were taken at week 0, at week 12, at the end of interruption (week 24 or 48), and roughly 3 years after the study ended. What the study reported, not specific to this receptor: Minor non-naive CD45RA+ populations, such as EMRA or stem memory cells, might be present among the sorted CD45RA+ naive cells. In naive CD4+ repertoires of PTI patients, CDR3 sharing between time points fell after interruption began; many sequences were shared between end of interruption and 3 years later. The small number of patients is a limitation, and caution is needed when interpreting the data. An increase in the naive CD4+ Gini coefficient was observed by the end of treatment interruption, suggesting clonal expansion, and a return to baseline was observed by 3 years.

V is cut by 2 bases and J by 7 bases, and the space between the germline ends is 20 bases. The germline V gene yields MDHEN for CDR1 and SYDVKM for CDR2. The CDR3 spans 16 residues, from the cysteine through the phenylalanine. The retained sequence is limited to the CDR3, 48 bases, with the frame set at the first base. This clonotype has a count of ten or more. Its antigen has not been determined. One base away there is no much larger clone; base qualities are not given. In the paper's terms, the treatment or condition label means: PENTA 11 planned treatment interruption arm or continuous ART arm. Participants were children from the United Kingdom aged 2 to 15 years who had received at least three-drug ART for at least 24 weeks. Cryopreserved PBMCs containing at least 5 million viable cells were required, and several candidate patients were excluded because of low viable PBMC yield. Using a FACSAria III cell sorter, naive CD4+ CD45RA+ CD45RO- T cells were FACS-sorted out of thawed PBMCs. After sorting, cells were fixed, and RNA was extracted with the RNeasy FFPE kit and then with the RNeasy Micro kit.

The protocol used for the library was 3' RACE. TCR libraries were built from RNA using a 3' RACE protocol with unique molecular identifiers to correct PCR amplification bias. Amplicon libraries were pooled in groups of up to about 12 and sequenced on an Illumina MiSeq using v2 2x250 paired-end chemistry. The authors' analysis ran thus. Reads were processed with Decombinator to assign V and J genes and CDR3, with barcode-based error and PCR bias correction. Before Gini coefficients were calculated with the R ineq package, the repertoires were subsampled to the same depth. GLIPH, Hamming distance and a shared triplet metric were used to assess CDR3 similarity. The public reads were reprocessed in TCRdb via fastp at Q25 and MiXCR, keeping in-frame beta chains. All rows with the same CDR3 protein become a single entry with the most common DNA and genes. The V and J calls and clone size come from TCRdb's table, not from the authors' own analysis. The sample table lists approximately 95,000 distinct CDR3 sequences, about 7.2% of them with a count of one. 0.9% to 1.4% of the sample comes from the top ten.

Sequenced material: CD45RA+ CD4+ T cells from PBMCs, pooled from several time points, taken from a donor given antiretroviral therapy, either interrupted or continuous. Taken with the paper, the label for cell subset or site translates to: naive CD4+ CD45RA+ CD45RO- T cells. This receptor was taken from a pool of human donors with HIV. In this chain, TRBV28 is recombined with TRBJ1-2; the best D guess is TRBD1, with 6 bases matching. The CDR3 region has the sequence CASSLPFGQGMSGYTF. In nucleotides, the sequence is TGTGCCAGCAGTTTACCCTTCGGGCAGGGGATGTCTGGCTACACCTTC.